One and the same sample provided the 9 T cell receptor beta chains below, sequenced in a study of response to subunit inactivated influenza vaccine (dated by TCRdb to the late 2010s). The method behind the library was RT-PCR. Instrument on record: Illumina HiSeq 2500. TCRdb trimmed the raw reads at Q25, called clones with MiXCR and kept productive beta chains. Rows matching on CDR3 protein sequence are summarized as one entry with the most common DNA and genes. This sample has 280,000 or so distinct CDR3 sequences in its table, and around a fifth of those were observed once. The ten most abundant clones make up 10% of the sample. The material sequenced was PBMCs from blood, taken approximately 20 months after vaccination. All receptors come from a man between 50 and 69 years old who received an inactivated influenza vaccine. Donor details come from another sample of the same person, matched by shared clones.

This clonotype showed up just a few times. The gene calls are TRBV24-1 and TRBJ1-2; D gene unclear. This CDR3 comprises 13 residues. Between the trimmed V and J ends, which lost 6 bases and 4 bases, there was a span of 11 bases. Germline values: CDR1 KGHDR, CDR2 SFDVKD. The DNA of the CDR3 is TGTGCCACCAGTTTGGGAGAGCCCTATGGCTACACCTTC. This gives the protein CATSLGEPYGYTF.

This clonotype was detected only a few times. This sequence joins TRBV5-1 and TRBJ1-5; perhaps TRBD1 as D (5 bases). The V end was cut by 0 bases, the J end by 9 bases, with 13 bases between. Germline loops: CDR1 SGHRS, CDR2 YFSETQ. The CDR3 contains 14 residues. The CDR3 nucleotides are TGCGCCAGCAGCTTGGGGGAAGGGACTCTGCCCCAGCATTTT. Translation: CASSLGEGTLPQHF. Variable domain in full (rest from reference TRBV5-1 and TRBJ1-5): KAGVTQTPRYLIKTRGQQVTLSCSPISGHRSVSWYQQTPGQGLQFLFEYFSETQRNKGNFPGRFSGRQFSNSRSEMNVSTLELGDSALYLCASSLGEGTLPQHFGDGTRLSIL.

The chain carries TRBV10-3 and TRBJ2-3, with D unresolved. The germline CDR1 and CDR2 sequences are ENHRY and SYGVKD. The V gene lost 1 base and the J gene lost 2 bases, with 4 bases spanning the gap. The CDR3 spans 13 residues. CDR3 in DNA: TGTGCCATCAGTGAGTTAGCCACAGATACGCAGTATTTT. Translated: CAISELATDTQYF.

This clonotype occurred a few times. This rearrangement joins TRBV9 to TRBJ1-4, with 9 nucleotides matching TRBD1. Losses at the gene ends were 4 bases for V and 7 bases for J; bases not matched to a gene: 8. CDR3 size: 15 residues. Germline CDR1 reads SGDLS; CDR2 reads YYNGEE. CDR3 loop: CASSPGTGLGEKLFF. The CDR3 DNA reads as TGTGCCAGCAGCCCCGGGACAGGGTTGGGTGAAAAACTGTTTTTT.

The CDR3 reads CASSSLDRGINTGELFF. CDR3 DNA: TGCGCCAGCAGCTCCCTGGACAGGGGGATCAACACCGGGGAGCTGTTTTTT. The genes are TRBV5-1 and TRBJ2-2, with 10 bases lining up with TRBD1. In germline, CDR1 is SGHRS, CDR2 YFSETQ. CDR3 length equals 17 residues. V gave up 3 bases and J gave up 2 bases; unmatched junction bases: 7.

This clonotype was detected once. A much larger clone lies a single base off, so this may be a read error. V usage is TRBV20-1 and J usage is TRBJ2-7, with D tentatively TRBD1 (6 bases). The germline V gene has CDR1 DFQATT and CDR2 SNEGSKA (reference sequence). The CDR3 spans 17 residues. CDR3 in DNA: TGCTGTGCTAGAGACAACCGCAGAGGGACAAATTCCTACGAGCAGTACTTC. This encodes CCARDNRRGTNSYEQYF.

The J gene is TRBJ1-6, the V gene TRBV4-2; weak D call: TRBD1 (6 bases). Germline CDR1 is LGHNA and CDR2 is YNFKEQ. Trimming stripped 2 bases from V and 10 bases from J, with 18 bases between. This CDR3 contains 16 residues. Here the CDR3 reads CASSQKLQGAVSPLHF. DNA for the CDR3: TGTGCCAGCAGCCAAAAATTACAGGGTGCAGTATCACCCCTCCACTTT.

This sequence joins TRBV6-2 or TRBV6-3 and TRBJ2-6; no clear D. Germline CDR1 and CDR2: MNHEY and SVGEGT. Trimming took 7 bases from V and 1 from J, leaving 11 bases between them. This CDR3 region has 15 residues. The CDR3 nucleotides read TGTGCCAGCACCCCCTGGGGTTCTGGGGCCAACGTCCTGACTTTC. It specifies CASTPWGSGANVLTF.

This rearrangement joins TRBV20-1 to TRBJ2-2; D is possibly TRBD2 (6 bases). The CDR3 runs to 14 residues. Per germline, CDR1 DFQATT and CDR2 SNEGSKA (reference sequence). V was cut by 4 bases and J by 4 bases, with 13 bases left in between. CDR3 nucleotides: TGCAGTGCTACCACTTCCGGGGGCACCGGGGAGCTGTTTTTT. This sequence encodes CSATTSGGTGELFF.